These 25 T cell receptor beta chains originate from one sample sequenced in a study of shared clonotypes between healthy human individuals. CD45RO negativity and positive selection for CCR7 defined naive CD8 cells, a population that excluded terminally differentiated effector memory CD45RA+ cells. Only in-frame clones appear in the TCRdb table, and some are missing; sequencing was by immunoSEQ multiplex PCR. Among approximately 740,000 clones, approximately 92% were seen once, and the ten largest hold under 30%. The sample was naive CD8+ T cells sorted from blood. The receptors come from a man between 25 and 39 years old in good health.

This sequence joins TRBV5-6 and TRBJ2-7; 7 bases agree with TRBD1. With V trimmed by 4 bases and J by 4 bases, 11 bases remained unmatched. Germline loops: CDR1 SGHDT, CDR2 YYEEEE. The CDR3 loop spans 15 amino acids. For the CDR3, the DNA is TGTGCCAGCAGCGCAACAAGGGGGCTCGGGTACGAGCAGTACTTC. Protein product: CASSATRGLGYEQYF.

This sequence joins TRBV7-9 and TRBJ2-1; 7 nucleotides align to TRBD1. The junction had 7 bases not matched to a gene; V was cut back by 1 base and J by 4 bases. From germline, CDR1 is SEHNR and CDR2 FQNEAQ (reference sequence). This CDR3 spans 16 amino acids. DNA of the CDR3: TGTGCCAGCAGCTTAGTGGCCCACAGGGGATACAATGAGCAGTTCTTC. This translates into CASSLVAHRGYNEQFF.

The CDR3 here is CASSFRHNEQFF. DNA for the CDR3: TGTGCCAGCAGTTTTCGCCACAATGAGCAGTTCTTC. V usage is TRBV28 and J usage is TRBJ2-1; D unresolved. This CDR3 has 12 amino acids. Germline CDR1 is MDHEN and CDR2 is SYDVKM. Trimming removed 3 bases at V and 5 bases at J, with 5 bases between. The complete variable domain, with remaining parts taken from reference TRBV28 and TRBJ2-1, reads DVKVTQSSRYLVKRTGEKVFLECVQDMDHENMFWYRQDPGLGLRLIYFSYDVKMKEKGDIPEGYSVSREKKERFSLILESASTNQTSMYLCASSFRHNEQFFGPGTRLTVL.

The chain is built from TRBV29-1 and TRBJ2-1; TRBD2 is a possible D gene (6 bases). Trimming pared 4 bases from V and 14 bases from J, leaving 12 bases between. In germline, CDR1 is SQVTM, CDR2 ANQGSEA. The CDR3 is made up of 10 amino acids. The CDR3 sequence: CSVGMREEFF. DNA of the CDR3: TGCAGCGTTGGGATGCGGGAAGAGTTCTTC.

The gene calls are TRBV5-1 and TRBJ2-1, with D maybe TRBD2 (5 bases). Germline V gene sequence: CDR1 SGHRS, CDR2 YFSETQ. The length of the CDR3 is 14 residues. With 5 bases removed from V and 8 bases from J, the gap between germline ends came to 17 bases. In DNA form, the CDR3 reads TGCGCCAGCAGGATTGAAGCTGGAGGATATGAGCAGTTCTTC. Its translation is CASRIEAGGYEQFF. Variable domain in full (rest from reference TRBV5-1 and TRBJ2-1): KAGVTQTPRYLIKTRGQQVTLSCSPISGHRSVSWYQQTPGQGLQFLFEYFSETQRNKGNFPGRFSGRQFSNSRSEMNVSTLELGDSALYLCASRIEAGGYEQFFGPGTRLTVL.

This clone has a single count. V and J are TRBV5-4 and TRBJ2-5; 10 bases are a match to TRBD2. The junction had 10 bases not matched to a gene; V was cut back by 0 bases and J by 5 bases. This CDR3 is 17 amino acids long. The germline CDR1 and CDR2 sequences are SGHNT and YYREEE (reference sequence). The CDR3 spells CASSLGKTSGYRETQYF. CDR3 DNA: TGTGCCAGCAGCTTGGGGAAGACTAGCGGGTATCGGGAGACCCAGTACTTC.

This rearrangement joins TRBV28 to TRBJ1-3, with D possibly being TRBD1 (6 bases). The V and J ends lost 4 bases and 0 bases respectively, with 19 bases between them. Germline CDR1 and CDR2: MDHEN and SYDVKM. This CDR3 spans 18 amino acids. For the CDR3, the DNA is TGTGCCAGCAGTTCCACGAGGGGGGGCTCCCACTCTGGAAACACCATATATTTT. Encoded protein: CASSSTRGGSHSGNTIYF. Using reference TRBV28 and TRBJ1-3 for the parts outside the CDR3, the full variable domain is DVKVTQSSRYLVKRTGEKVFLECVQDMDHENMFWYRQDPGLGLRLIYFSYDVKMKEKGDIPEGYSVSREKKERFSLILESASTNQTSMYLCASSSTRGGSHSGNTIYFGEGSWLTVV.

This clone is a singleton in its sample. J is TRBJ2-7 and V is TRBV9; 7 nucleotides align to TRBD1. The length of the CDR3 is 15 residues. V was clipped by 4 bases and J by 0 bases; unmatched bases: 7. Germline assignment: CDR1 SGDLS and CDR2 YYNGEE. The CDR3, as DNA: TGTGCCAGCAGCAAAACCCCAGGGGGCTCCTACGAGCAGTACTTC. Its protein product is CASSKTPGGSYEQYF.

This chain links TRBV30 with TRBJ2-4, with D unresolved. V was trimmed by 1 base and J by 9 bases, leaving 13 bases between them. The germline V gene has CDR1 GTSNPN and CDR2 SVGIG (reference sequence). The CDR3 runs 13 residues. The CDR3 loop is CAWSATNSGIQYF. The CDR3 DNA follows: TGTGCCTGGAGTGCGACAAACAGTGGCATTCAGTACTTC.

This clone appeared once. V is TRBV5-1 and J is TRBJ2-1; D is uncertain. With 0 bases removed from V and 7 bases from J, the gap between germline ends came to 20 bases. Germline V gives CDR1 SGHRS, CDR2 YFSETQ. This CDR3 comprises 17 residues. CDR3 DNA: TGCGCCAGCAGCTTGGCTGCTGCGTCTGAGCTGGGTAATGAGCAGTTCTTC. Translation gives CASSLAAASELGNEQFF.

This chain connects TRBV7-6 to TRBJ2-3; D is uncertain. The length of the CDR3 is 14 residues. Between the trimmed V and J ends, which lost 5 bases and 2 bases, there was a span of 11 bases. Germline V gene lookup returns CDR1 SGHVS and CDR2 FNYEAQ. In DNA form, the CDR3 reads TGTGCCAGCAGCCTAATTGGTGTCACAGATACGCAGTATTTT. Residues: CASSLIGVTDTQYF.

The chain combines TRBV28 with TRBJ2-7, with D unresolved. This CDR3 has 14 amino acids. From germline, CDR1 is MDHEN and CDR2 SYDVKM. V was cut by 3 bases and J by 4 bases, with 13 bases left in between. CDR3 in DNA: TGTGCCAGCAGTTTCGACTCCCAGGTTTACGAGCAGTACTTC. It translates to CASSFDSQVYEQYF.

The V call is TRBV7-8, the J call TRBJ2-1, with a tentative D call TRBD2 (5 bases). The germline V gene has CDR1 SGHVS and CDR2 FQNEAQ. The CDR3 extends over 16 amino acids. The V and J ends lost 5 bases and 8 bases respectively, with 22 bases between them. In DNA form, the CDR3 reads TGTGCCAGCAGCAACCCAGGACTCTCCCCGAGCTATGAGCAGTTCTTC. Translating it yields CASSNPGLSPSYEQFF.

Turning to this clone: Other DNA sequences in the sample encode the same CDR3. This chain uses TRBV2 with TRBJ2-7; D may correspond to TRBD1 or TRBD2 (6 bases each). This CDR3 is built from 12 residues. Trimming left V 6 bases short and J 4 bases short, with 10 bases between. In germline, CDR1 is SNHLY, CDR2 FYNNEI. The DNA of the CDR3 is TGTGCCAGCAGGGGGGGCGTTTACGAGCAGTACTTC. The encoded protein is CASRGGVYEQYF.

The chain couples TRBV5-1 to TRBJ2-1; 8 nucleotides line up with TRBD1. The CDR3 extends over 15 amino acids. The junction had 11 bases not matched to a gene; V was cut back by 4 bases and J by 8 bases. Germline loops: CDR1 SGHRS, CDR2 YFSETQ. The CDR3 nucleotides read TGCGCCAGCAGCGATGCAGCCAGGGGGCAGGATGAGCAGTTCTTC. This gives the protein CASSDAARGQDEQFF.

The CDR3 DNA reads as TGCGCCAGCAGCTTGGAAACTCTCGTGTCAGTAGATGGCTACACCTTC. Protein product: CASSLETLVSVDGYTF. V and J are TRBV5-1 and TRBJ1-2, with D unresolved. This CDR3 region has 16 residues. V lost 0 bases, J lost 6 bases, and 18 bases lay in between. Germline CDR1 is SGHRS and CDR2 is YFSETQ.

The chain has TRBV18 and TRBJ1-3; D ambiguous. The CDR3 totals 12 residues. Trimming took off 2 bases at V and 4 bases at J, with 3 bases between the two ends. Per germline, CDR1 KGHSH and CDR2 LQKENI. CDR3 amino acids: CASSPAGNTIYF. The CDR3 DNA sequence: TGTGCCAGCTCACCAGCCGGAAACACCATATATTTT. The whole variable domain, filled in from reference TRBV18 and TRBJ1-3, reads NAGVMQNPRHLVRRRGQEARLRCSPMKGHSHVYWYRQLPEEGLKFMVYLQKENIIDESGMPKERFSAEFPKEGPSILRIQQVVRGDSAAYFCASSPAGNTIYFGEGSWLTVV.

A single count supports this clone. This rearrangement joins TRBV7-2 to TRBJ2-1; D assignment may be TRBD1 or TRBD2 (6 bases each). This CDR3 contains 17 residues. V dropped 3 bases and J dropped 4 bases, with 19 bases sitting between them. Germline V gene data show CDR1 as SGHTA and CDR2 as FQGNSA. CDR3 coding DNA: TGTGCCAGCAGCTTGAACCTAGCGCGAGGGGGTTACAATGAGCAGTTCTTC. The encoded protein is CASSLNLARGGYNEQFF. The full variable domain, in which reference TRBV7-2 and TRBJ2-1 provide the parts outside the CDR3, is GAGVSQSPSNKVTEKGKDVELRCDPISGHTALYWYRQSLGQGLEFLIYFQGNSAPDKSGLPSDRFSAERTGGSVSTLTIQRTQQEDSAVYLCASSLNLARGGYNEQFFGPGTRLTVL.

This chain's CDR3 is CASSRGEQFF. The CDR3 nucleotides are TGTGCCAGCAGCAGGGGGGAGCAGTTCTTC. V usage is TRBV6-5 and J usage is TRBJ2-1; 7 nucleotides match TRBD1. Germline values: CDR1 MNHEY, CDR2 SVGAGI. J gave up 10 bases and V 6 bases, and 0 bases lay outside the gene matches. This CDR3 contains 10 residues.

The CDR3 DNA reads as TGTGCCAGCAGCCCAAGGGTGTTTGAGCAGTTCTTC. Translating it yields CASSPRVFEQFF. The chain combines TRBV7-9 with TRBJ2-1; no reliable D call. The CDR3 is made up of 12 amino acids. The V end was cut by 5 bases, the J end by 9 bases, with 11 bases between. CDR1 SEHNR and CDR2 FQNEAQ come from the germline V gene (reference sequence).

The rearrangement links TRBV11-2 to TRBJ2-7; 8 positions match TRBD2. With 5 bases clipped from V and 1 base from J, the junction kept 7 bases outside the gene matches. The CDR3 is 15 residues long. Per germline, CDR1 SGHAT and CDR2 FQNNGV. The chain's CDR3 is CASSPGLVGSYEQYF. CDR3 bases: TGTGCCAGCAGCCCGGGACTAGTAGGGTCCTACGAGCAGTACTTC.

The chain is built from TRBV27 and TRBJ2-7; D remains unclear. The CDR3 loop spans 14 amino acids. The germline V gene encodes CDR1 MNHEY and CDR2 SMNVEV (reference sequence). Trimming stripped 0 bases from V and 6 bases from J, with 12 bases between. The CDR3 sequence: CASSLSDPPLEQYF. CDR3 nucleotide sequence: TGTGCCAGCAGTTTATCGGACCCTCCTCTCGAGCAGTACTTC.

The chain has TRBV9 and TRBJ2-1; D possibly corresponds to TRBD2 (6 bases). Trimming removed 3 bases from V and 1 base from J, with 11 bases in between. Germline V lookup: CDR1 SGDLS, CDR2 YYNGEE. This CDR3 comprises 15 residues. The CDR3: CASSGGDLSYNEQFF. The CDR3 DNA reads TGTGCCAGCAGCGGGGGGGACCTATCCTACAATGAGCAGTTCTTC.

This chain connects TRBV11-2 to TRBJ1-2; the match to TRBD1 covers 7 bases. CDR1 is SGHAT, CDR2 FQNNGV, per germline. V shed 6 bases, J shed 7 bases, and the junction held 11 bases outside the gene matches. CDR3 length equals 14 residues. The CDR3 is CASRLTGTSSGYTF. The CDR3, as DNA: TGTGCCAGCAGGTTGACAGGGACCTCTTCTGGCTACACCTTC.

The rearrangement links TRBV5-4 to TRBJ2-1, with 7 bases identical to TRBD2. The CDR3 runs 14 residues. V lost 8 bases, J lost 6 bases, and 11 bases stayed unmatched. Per germline, CDR1 SGHNT and CDR2 YYREEE (reference sequence). The CDR3 spells CASQAGPSPNEQFF. CDR3 sequence (DNA): TGTGCCAGTCAAGCGGGGCCCTCCCCCAATGAGCAGTTCTTC.